Following are 28 T cell receptor beta chains from one sample sequenced in a study of T cell responses to AZD1222 COVID-19 vaccine. The data were produced by immunoSEQ multiplex PCR, yet TCRdb's version contains in-frame clones alone and is incomplete. The sample yields some 130,000 clones, 75% to 90% seen once. The source was peripheral blood, collected 28 days after the second AZD1222 dose. The receptors here all came from an adult who received the AZD1222 COVID-19 vaccine.

This clone was seen more than once but under ten times. CDR3 sequence reads: CASSYSVGGYTF. The CDR3 DNA is TGTGCCAGCAGTTACTCGGTTGGGGGCTACACCTTC. This sequence joins TRBV6-2 or TRBV6-3 and TRBJ1-2; D remains ambiguous. V lost 0 bases and J lost 8, with 7 bases in between. Germline V lookup: CDR1 MNHEY, CDR2 SVGEGT. The CDR3 length is 12 residues.

This chain links TRBV2 with TRBJ2-7, with a weak D call TRBD2 (6 bases). The CDR3 totals 15 residues. Germline CDR1 and CDR2: SNHLY and FYNNEI. V lost 0 bases, J lost 6 bases, and 15 bases lay in between. The DNA of the CDR3 is TGTGCCAGCAGTGAAGCCCGACTAGGGCAGGGCGAGCAGTACTTC. It is translated as CASSEARLGQGEQYF. Variable domain in full (rest from reference TRBV2 and TRBJ2-7): EPEVTQTPSHQVTQMGQEVILRCVPISNHLYFYWYRQILGQKVEFLVSFYNNEISEKSEIFDDQFSVERPDGSNFTLKIRSTKLEDSAMYFCASSEARLGQGEQYFGPGTRLTVT.

CDR3 sequence reads: CASSYRGANTGELFF. The CDR3 bases are TGTGCCAGTAGTTACAGGGGAGCGAACACCGGGGAGCTGTTTTTT. The genes are TRBV19 and TRBJ2-2, with 7 bases aligning to TRBD1. Germline V gene data show CDR1 as LNHDA and CDR2 as SQIVND (reference sequence). With V trimmed by 5 bases and J by 0 bases, 3 bases remained unmatched. The CDR3 totals 15 residues.

The V and J genes are TRBV9 and TRBJ2-7; D may be TRBD1 or TRBD2 (6 bases each). Deletions cut 3 bases from V and 10 bases from J, with 11 bases between. Germline values: CDR1 SGDLS, CDR2 YYNGEE. CDR3 length equals 11 residues. CDR3 protein: CASSEGGRQYF. The CDR3 coding sequence is TGTGCCAGCAGCGAAGGGGGGAGACAGTACTTC.

The V and J genes are TRBV10-3 and TRBJ1-5; D is perhaps TRBD1 (6 bases). Trimming stripped 2 bases from V and 0 bases from J, with 11 bases between. Germline values: CDR1 ENHRY, CDR2 SYGVKD. The length of the CDR3 is 16 residues. CDR3 in amino acids: CAISEEGGLSNQPQHF. The DNA of the CDR3 is TGTGCCATCAGTGAGGAGGGGGGCCTTAGCAATCAGCCCCAGCATTTT.

V gene TRBV4-3 combines with J gene TRBJ2-1; 11 bases are a match to TRBD1. CDR3 length: 18 residues. After removal of 4 bases from V and 0 bases from J, the junction contained 8 bases not matched to a gene. Looked up from germline, CDR1 is LGHNA and CDR2 is YSLEER. The CDR3, as DNA: TGCGCCAGCAGCCGCCGTTCGGGGACAGGGGGCTCCTACAATGAGCAGTTCTTC. It yields the protein CASSRRSGTGGSYNEQFF.

Remarks on this clone: Within the sample, other DNA sequences also encode this same CDR3. V usage is TRBV5-1 and J usage is TRBJ1-5, with unresolved D. Trimming took 0 bases from V and 1 from J, leaving 8 bases between them. Germline values: CDR1 SGHRS, CDR2 YFSETQ. The CDR3 is 15 amino acids. The CDR3 sequence is CASSLGGSSNQPQHF. In nucleotides, the CDR3 is TGCGCCAGCAGCTTGGGGGGTTCGAGCAATCAGCCCCAGCATTTT.

The chain employs TRBV18 and TRBJ1-2; TRBD1 agrees at 11 bases. Germline CDR1 is KGHSH and CDR2 is LQKENI. This CDR3 is built from 16 residues. Trimming cost V 6 bases and J 7 bases; bases outside gene matches: 13. The CDR3 is CASSPGTGGSSGGYTF. The CDR3 coding sequence is TGTGCCAGCTCCCCCGGGACAGGGGGTTCTTCGGGTGGCTACACCTTC.

The J gene is TRBJ1-1, the V gene TRBV7-2; no clear D. Trimming removed 2 bases from V and 1 base from J, with 11 bases in between. This CDR3 has 15 amino acids. Germline V gene data show CDR1 as SGHTA and CDR2 as FQGNSA. CDR3 residues: CASSLSGPRNTEAFF. The CDR3 nucleotides are TGTGCCAGCAGCTTATCAGGACCACGGAACACTGAAGCTTTCTTT.

V usage is TRBV15 and J usage is TRBJ1-2, with D possibly TRBD1 on 5 matching bases. V lost 0 bases to trimming and J lost 1 base, with 15 bases between them. Germline assignment: CDR1 LNHNV and CDR2 YYDKDF (reference sequence). This CDR3 region has 17 residues. CDR3 nucleotide sequence: TGTGCCACCAGCAGAGATCCCGCAGGGATTTTTAACTATGGCTACACCTTC. Translated, it gives CATSRDPAGIFNYGYTF.

In its sample, this clone was seen a few times. V gene TRBV6-2 or TRBV6-3 combines with J gene TRBJ1-2; 9 bases are a match to TRBD1. The V and J ends lost 6 bases and 4 bases, in that order; junction bases with no gene match: 6. The CDR3 loop spans 14 amino acids. The germline V gene encodes CDR1 MNHEY and CDR2 SVGEGT. CDR3 sequence (DNA): TGTGCCAGCAGCCGGACAGGGGCTAGCTATGGCTACACCTTC. Translation: CASSRTGASYGYTF.

The rearrangement uses TRBV18 and TRBJ1-2; 7 positions agree with TRBD1. V shed 3 bases, J shed 2 bases, and the junction held 6 bases outside the gene matches. From germline, CDR1 is KGHSH and CDR2 LQKENI. The CDR3 totals 15 residues. The CDR3 region has the DNA TGTGCCAGCTCACCCGGGACAGACCGAAACTATGGCTACACCTTC. This encodes CASSPGTDRNYGYTF.

In this sample, this clone turned up once. This chain connects TRBV10-3 to TRBJ2-5; 8 bases align to TRBD1. CDR1 and CDR2 (germline): ENHRY, SYGVKD. The CDR3 loop spans 14 amino acids. With 10 bases clipped from V and 0 bases from J, the junction kept 7 bases outside the gene matches. CDR3 DNA sequence: TGTGCCAACCCGGACAGGGTGTACCAAGAGACCCAGTACTTC. Translating gives CANPDRVYQETQYF.

The chain has TRBV5-1 and TRBJ2-7; TRBD1 agrees at 10 bases. The CDR3 spans 15 residues. Germline lookup yields CDR1 SGHRS and CDR2 YFSETQ. With 3 bases clipped from V and 2 bases from J, the junction kept 5 bases outside the gene matches. CDR3 residues: CASSSGTGDAYEQYF. The CDR3, as DNA: TGCGCCAGCAGCTCGGGGACAGGGGATGCCTACGAGCAGTACTTC.

DNA for the CDR3: TGTGCCAGCAGCCGGGGGGGCACCGGGGAGCTGTTTTTT. Translation gives CASSRGGTGELFF. The rearrangement uses TRBV14 and TRBJ2-2; TRBD2 agrees at 7 bases. The CDR3 has 13 amino acids. V lost 4 bases, J lost 4 bases, and 0 bases stayed unmatched. From germline, CDR1 is SGHDN and CDR2 FVKESK.

The chain carries TRBV7-2 and TRBJ1-3; weak D call: TRBD1 (5 bases). The CDR3 has 12 amino acids. Per germline, CDR1 SGHTA and CDR2 FQGNSA. V was clipped by 5 bases and J by 5 bases, with 7 bases between them. CDR3 nucleotides: TGTGCCAGCAGCCGACAGCGAAACACCATATATTTT. Its protein is CASSRQRNTIYF.

The rearrangement links TRBV7-8 to TRBJ2-5; D unclear. CDR3 size: 11 residues. Deletions cut 5 bases from V and 1 base from J, with 2 bases between. Per the germline V gene, CDR1 is SGHVS and CDR2 is FQNEAQ. The CDR3 sequence: CASSPQETQYF. The CDR3 DNA follows: TGTGCCAGCAGCCCCCAAGAGACCCAGTACTTC.

The chain couples TRBV7-2 to TRBJ1-3, with no clear D. CDR3 size: 18 residues. V lost 5 bases and J lost 2, with 22 bases in between. CDR1 and CDR2 (germline): SGHTA, FQGNSA. DNA of the CDR3: TGTGCCAGCAGCCCCAACCTGGTGGCGTGGGGAACTGGAAACACCATATATTTT. Its protein is CASSPNLVAWGTGNTIYF. Supplemented by reference TRBV7-2 and TRBJ1-3, the full variable domain reads GAGVSQSPSNKVTEKGKDVELRCDPISGHTALYWYRQSLGQGLEFLIYFQGNSAPDKSGLPSDRFSAERTGGSVSTLTIQRTQQEDSAVYLCASSPNLVAWGTGNTIYFGEGSWLTVV.

The rearrangement joins TRBV19 to TRBJ1-5; 9 positions agree with TRBD1. This CDR3 spans 14 amino acids. Germline V lookup: CDR1 LNHDA, CDR2 SQIVND (reference sequence). V shed 4 bases, J shed 7 bases, and the junction held 5 bases outside the gene matches. This CDR3 reads CASSKGQGAQPQHF. The CDR3 bases are TGTGCCAGTAGTAAGGGACAGGGAGCCCAGCCCCAGCATTTT.

The genes are TRBV29-1 and TRBJ2-7; D gene unclear. CDR1 and CDR2 (germline): SQVTM, ANQGSEA. The V end was cut by 4 bases, the J end by 6 bases, with 19 bases between. The CDR3 covers 14 residues. CDR3 loop: CSVGPGASGSEQYF. Here the CDR3 DNA reads TGCAGCGTTGGCCCCGGCGCCTCGGGTAGCGAGCAGTACTTC.

The chain is built from TRBV6-5 and TRBJ2-5; the match to TRBD2 covers 9 bases. CDR1 and CDR2 from the germline V gene are MNHEY and SVGAGI. The V and J ends lost 2 bases and 2 bases, in that order; junction bases with no gene match: 6. The CDR3 spans 16 residues. The CDR3 reads CASSYGASGVQETQYF. CDR3 sequence (DNA): TGTGCCAGCAGTTACGGGGCTAGCGGGGTTCAAGAGACCCAGTACTTC.

The rearrangement uses TRBV5-1 and TRBJ2-3; 8 nucleotides align to TRBD2. V dropped 2 bases and J dropped 0; count of bases not matched to a gene: 2. Germline assignment: CDR1 SGHRS and CDR2 YFSETQ. This CDR3 comprises 15 residues. CDR3 in DNA: TGCGCCAGCAGCTTAACTAGCGGTAGCACAGATACGCAGTATTTT. Translating it yields CASSLTSGSTDTQYF.

This clone was seen only a few times. Within the sample, other DNA sequences also encode this same CDR3. V and J are TRBV18 and TRBJ1-5; D is unresolved. The germline V gene has CDR1 KGHSH and CDR2 LQKENI. The CDR3 runs to 12 residues. Between the trimmed V and J ends, which lost 0 bases and 7 bases, there was a span of 4 bases. The CDR3 region is CASSPPDQPQHF. The DNA of the CDR3 is TGTGCCAGCTCACCACCGGACCAGCCCCAGCATTTT.

The J gene is TRBJ2-1, the V gene TRBV30, with a weak D call TRBD2 (5 bases). This CDR3 spans 16 amino acids. CDR1 and CDR2 (germline): GTSNPN, SVGIG (reference sequence). Trimming cost V 0 bases and J 0 bases, with 12 bases left between them. In nucleotides, the CDR3 is TGTGCCTGGAGTGTGTTGGGTACTAGCTCCTACAATGAGCAGTTCTTC. It yields the protein CAWSVLGTSSYNEQFF.

This chain uses TRBV5-1 with TRBJ1-2; 7 nucleotides match TRBD1. V was pared by 3 bases and J by 1 base, with 9 bases of the junction left unmatched. CDR3 length: 16 residues. Per germline, CDR1 SGHRS and CDR2 YFSETQ. In nucleotides, the CDR3 is TGCGCCAGCAGCTCTCAGGGGGACGCACTTAACTATGGCTACACCTTC. Protein sequence: CASSSQGDALNYGYTF. Full variable domain (rest looked up from reference TRBV5-1 and TRBJ1-2): KAGVTQTPRYLIKTRGQQVTLSCSPISGHRSVSWYQQTPGQGLQFLFEYFSETQRNKGNFPGRFSGRQFSNSRSEMNVSTLELGDSALYLCASSSQGDALNYGYTFGSGTRLTVV.

The V gene is TRBV5-4, the J gene TRBJ1-2; TRBD1 agrees at 7 bases. Trimming at V came to 5 bases and at J to 7 bases, leaving 8 bases not matched to a gene. This CDR3 is built from 13 residues. Per the germline V gene, CDR1 is SGHNT and CDR2 is YYREEE (reference sequence). As DNA, the CDR3 is TGTGCCAGCAGTCGGACAGGTCCTGGTGGCTACACCTTC. Translated: CASSRTGPGGYTF.

The chain combines TRBV7-2 with TRBJ1-1; TRBD1 is a possible D gene (5 bases). This CDR3 has 15 residues. Germline CDR1 and CDR2: SGHTA and FQGNSA. V was cut by 4 bases and J by 10 bases, with 22 bases left in between. The CDR3 nucleotides read TGTGCCAGCAGCTCAACGCACAATGTCAGGGCGAGAGCTTTCTTT. Its translation: CASSSTHNVRARAFF. Looking up the rest from reference TRBV7-2 and TRBJ1-1 gives the full variable domain: GAGVSQSPSNKVTEKGKDVELRCDPISGHTALYWYRQSLGQGLEFLIYFQGNSAPDKSGLPSDRFSAERTGGSVSTLTIQRTQQEDSAVYLCASSSTHNVRARAFFGQGTRLTVV.

This clone has only one observation. This chain's CDR3 is CASSPSYRGYGNTIYF. The CDR3 nucleotides read TGTGCCAGCTCACCATCCTACAGGGGGTATGGAAACACCATATATTTT. The V gene is TRBV18, the J gene TRBJ1-3, with 8 bases aligning to TRBD1. The CDR3 contains 16 residues. V lost 2 bases, J lost 3 bases, and 6 bases stayed unmatched. Germline CDR1 KGHSH, CDR2 LQKENI.